One sample yielded the 20 T cell receptor beta chains listed below, sequenced in a study of shared clonotypes between healthy human individuals. Positively selected for CCR7, the CD45RO-negative cells used as naive CD8 cells excluded terminally differentiated effector memory CD45RA+ cells. TCRdb's copy holds only in-frame clones and misses some; the assay was immunoSEQ multiplex PCR. The data show about 1,800,000 clones, approximately 94% seen once. Sequencing was performed on naive CD8+ T cells sorted from blood. The receptors originated from a man aged 18-30 years in good health.

The chain recombines TRBV19 with TRBJ1-2; D uncertain. V lost 3 bases and J lost 2, with 13 bases in between. The CDR3 has 15 amino acids. From germline, CDR1 is LNHDA and CDR2 SQIVND (reference sequence). The CDR3, as DNA: TGTGCCAGTAGTATGGACCTGGAATCCAACTATGGCTACACCTTC. Its protein is CASSMDLESNYGYTF.

This rearrangement joins TRBV21-1 to TRBJ2-7. TRBV21-1 is given as a pseudogene. CDR3 length: 17 amino acids. The CDR3 reads CASKPFGGEDASYEQYF. The CDR3 DNA follows: TGTGCCAGCAAGCCCTTTGGGGGAGAGGACGCGTCCTACGAGCAGTACTTC.

The chain recombines TRBV28 with TRBJ2-7, with 7 bases that match TRBD1. Per germline, CDR1 MDHEN and CDR2 SYDVKM. CDR3 length equals 13 residues. The V segment lost 4 bases and the J segment 2 bases; nucleotides outside the gene matches: 2. CDR3 coding DNA: TGTGCCAGCAGTTACAGGGGTCCCTACGAGCAGTACTTC. Residues: CASSYRGPYEQYF.

In the case of this clone: This CDR3 is also generated by other DNA sequences in the sample. The V call is TRBV19, the J call TRBJ1-2, with D hard to call. Germline CDR1 LNHDA, CDR2 SQIVND (reference sequence). This CDR3 spans 13 amino acids. V lost 1 base and J lost 3, with 6 bases in between. CDR3 sequence reads: CASSIGTYYGYTF. The CDR3 DNA reads TGTGCCAGTAGTATAGGGACCTACTATGGCTACACCTTC.

Points on this clone: This specimen includes other DNA sequences encoding the same CDR3. The chain has TRBV27 and TRBJ2-3; TRBD2 matches at 11 bases. Germline V gene lookup returns CDR1 MNHEY and CDR2 SMNVEV (reference sequence). The CDR3 consists of 14 residues. J was trimmed by 5 bases and V by 2 bases; bases with no gene match: 0. The CDR3 sequence is CASSLGLAGDTQYF. The CDR3 region has the DNA TGTGCCAGCAGTTTAGGACTAGCGGGAGATACGCAGTATTTT.

This clone was seen just once. The chain combines TRBV5-6 with TRBJ2-7; TRBD2 agrees at 7 bases. Losses at the gene ends were 4 bases for V and 3 bases for J; bases not matched to a gene: 7. Germline CDR1 and CDR2: SGHDT and YYEEEE. This CDR3 spans 14 amino acids. CDR3 in amino acids: CASSLADSLYEQYF. The CDR3 nucleotides read TGTGCCAGCAGCCTAGCGGATAGTCTCTACGAGCAGTACTTC.

Regarding this clone: Other DNA sequences of this sample code for an identical CDR3. V is TRBV13 and J is TRBJ2-1, with TRBD2 matching 9 bases. The CDR3 covers 15 residues. Germline CDR1 and CDR2: PRHDT and FYEKMQ (reference sequence). V shed 3 bases and J 4 bases; nucleotides not matched to a gene: 4. As DNA, the CDR3 is TGTGCCAGCAGCTTCCTGACTAGCGGATACAATGAGCAGTTCTTC. Translated: CASSFLTSGYNEQFF.

The V gene is TRBV29-1, the J gene TRBJ2-7; a possible D gene is TRBD2 (5 bases). Trimming shortened V by 4 bases and J by 2 bases, and 12 bases separated the two germline ends. CDR3 length: 13 amino acids. In germline, CDR1 is SQVTM, CDR2 ANQGSEA. In DNA form, the CDR3 reads TGCAGCGTTGCCGGCGGGCTAACCTACGAGCAGTACTTC. Translation gives CSVAGGLTYEQYF.

The genes are TRBV6-5 and TRBJ2-7, with 7 bases identical to TRBD2. The CDR3 length is 13 residues. V dropped 6 bases and J dropped 5; count of bases not matched to a gene: 7. Per germline, CDR1 MNHEY and CDR2 SVGAGI. DNA of the CDR3: TGTGCCAGCAGGAGGGAGGGGTGGGACGAGCAGTACTTC. As protein: CASRREGWDEQYF.

This chain joins TRBV28 and TRBJ1-4; D is ambiguous. Trimming removed 4 bases from V and 8 bases from J, with 17 bases in between. The CDR3 contains 15 residues. Germline V CDR1 and CDR2: MDHEN, SYDVKM. CDR3 sequence reads: CASSSTDRGWEKLFF. CDR3 bases: TGTGCCAGCAGTTCCACGGACCGAGGGTGGGAAAAACTGTTTTTT. Full variable domain (remainder filled in from reference TRBV28 and TRBJ1-4): DVKVTQSSRYLVKRTGEKVFLECVQDMDHENMFWYRQDPGLGLRLIYFSYDVKMKEKGDIPEGYSVSREKKERFSLILESASTNQTSMYLCASSSTDRGWEKLFFGSGTQLSVL.

This chain connects TRBV7-8 to TRBJ2-5, with D possibly TRBD1 on 5 matching bases. The V end lost 0 bases, the J end lost 5 bases, and 7 bases lay between the germline ends. Germline assignment: CDR1 SGHVS and CDR2 FQNEAQ. The CDR3 totals 13 residues. The CDR3 reads CASSLAGRETQYF. The DNA of the CDR3 is TGTGCCAGCAGCTTAGCGGGGCGTGAGACCCAGTACTTC.

With regard to this clone: This CDR3 is also generated by other DNA sequences in the sample. V and J are TRBV9 and TRBJ2-3; D unclear. This CDR3 region has 13 residues. V was shortened by 1 base and J by 2 bases, with 5 bases between the two germline ends. Germline CDR1 reads SGDLS; CDR2 reads YYNGEE. This CDR3 is CASSVPDTDTQYF. CDR3 nucleotides: TGTGCCAGCAGCGTACCGGACACAGATACGCAGTATTTT.

This chain connects TRBV7-3 to TRBJ2-3, with TRBD2 matching 11 bases. In germline, CDR1 is SGHTA, CDR2 FQGTGA. J was trimmed by 4 bases and V by 5 bases; bases with no gene match: 14. CDR3 length: 18 amino acids. The chain's CDR3 is CASSPNTLAGGLPDTQYF. CDR3 nucleotide sequence: TGTGCCAGCAGCCCAAACACTCTAGCGGGGGGCCTACCAGATACGCAGTATTTT. Full variable domain (remainder filled in from reference TRBV7-3 and TRBJ2-3): GAGVSQTPSNKVTEKGKYVELRCDPISGHTALYWYRQSLGQGPEFLIYFQGTGAADDSGLPNDRFFAVRPEGSVSTLKIQRTERGDSAVYLCASSPNTLAGGLPDTQYFGPGTRLTVL.

V usage is TRBV19 and J usage is TRBJ2-7; maybe TRBD1 (5 bases). Per germline, CDR1 LNHDA and CDR2 SQIVND (reference sequence). This CDR3 is built from 14 residues. V lost 0 bases and J 10 bases, leaving 16 bases between the germline ends. The CDR3 DNA reads as TGTGCCAGTAGTATAGATCTCGAGACAGCCGATCAGTACTTC. Translation gives CASSIDLETADQYF.

The V and J genes are TRBV4-3 and TRBJ2-6; no clear D. Trimming removed 0 bases from V and 2 bases from J, with 14 bases in between. Looked up from germline, CDR1 is LGHNA and CDR2 is YSLEER. The CDR3 is made up of 18 amino acids. CDR3 nucleotides: TGCGCCAGCAGCCAAGAAGGAAGTGAGATGCCTGGGGCCAACGTCCTGACTTTC. This translates into CASSQEGSEMPGANVLTF.

This sequence joins TRBV9 and TRBJ2-2; unclear D gene. Germline loops: CDR1 SGDLS, CDR2 YYNGEE. The V and J ends lost 0 bases and 6 bases respectively, with 15 bases between them. This CDR3 region has 16 residues. Written as DNA, the CDR3 is TGTGCCAGCAGCGTAGATCACAGCCCCCTCCCCGGGGAGCTGTTTTTT. Its translation is CASSVDHSPLPGELFF.

The genes are TRBV10-3 and TRBJ2-7; TRBD1 might be the D (6 bases). CDR1 and CDR2 (germline): ENHRY, SYGVKD. The CDR3 has 13 amino acids. Trimming removed 5 bases from V and 5 bases from J, with 13 bases in between. The CDR3 loop reads CAISTTGSHEQYF. CDR3 coding DNA: TGTGCCATCAGTACAACAGGGTCCCACGAGCAGTACTTC.

This chain connects TRBV20-1 to TRBJ2-4; D not certain. This CDR3 has 11 amino acids. The V gene lost 6 bases and the J gene lost 4 bases, with 7 bases spanning the gap. The germline CDR1 and CDR2 sequences are DFQATT and SNEGSKA (reference sequence). The CDR3 coding sequence is TGCAGTGCCCCCTGGAAAAACATTCAGTACTTC. It translates to CSAPWKNIQYF.

This clone has just one count. The gene calls are TRBV14 and TRBJ2-7; no reliable D call. The germline V gene has CDR1 SGHDN and CDR2 FVKESK. The CDR3 length is 11 residues. V was trimmed by 3 bases and J by 9 bases, leaving 9 bases between them. The CDR3 loop is CASSQGSGQYF. The CDR3 DNA is TGTGCCAGCAGCCAGGGATCCGGGCAGTACTTC.

The V and J genes are TRBV7-9 and TRBJ1-1; D unclear. This CDR3 spans 14 amino acids. V gave up 1 base and J gave up 3 bases, with 9 bases separating them. Germline V gives CDR1 SEHNR, CDR2 FQNEAQ (reference sequence). The CDR3 protein is CASSLVLGYTEAFF. As DNA, the CDR3 is TGTGCCAGCAGCTTAGTACTCGGATACACTGAAGCTTTCTTT.